The 19 T cell receptor beta chains in this list originate from one sample, sequenced in a study of blood T cell repertoires in COVID-19. Some clones are missing from TCRdb's copy, which holds only in-frame ones; the method was immunoSEQ multiplex PCR. The top ten hold 0.95% to 1.5% of the sample, which has 88,000 or so clones, approximately 90% seen once. The sequencing sample was made of PBMCs or T cells enriched from blood (not recorded which). All receptors come from a woman aged 50 to 60 with acute COVID-19.

The CDR3 is CASSFDWTGELFF. CDR3 nucleotides: TGTGCCAGCAGCTTCGACTGGACCGGGGAGCTGTTTTTT. The chain joins TRBV7-9 to TRBJ2-2, with D uncertain. The CDR3 consists of 13 residues. The germline V gene has CDR1 SEHNR and CDR2 FQNEAQ (reference sequence). V was cut by 3 bases and J by 5 bases, with 7 bases left in between.

This clone came up once. The chain joins TRBV6-5 to TRBJ1-1; 7 bases align to TRBD1. The CDR3 is made up of 14 amino acids. Trimming cost V 9 bases and J 5 bases; bases outside gene matches: 12. The germline gives CDR1 MNHEY, CDR2 SVGAGI. CDR3 amino acids: CASSNRGSGTEAFF. In DNA form, the CDR3 reads TGTGCCAGTTCGAACAGGGGATCGGGAACTGAAGCTTTCTTT.

The rearrangement links TRBV19 to TRBJ2-2, with 14 bases lining up with TRBD2. The CDR3 runs to 18 residues. Per the germline V gene, CDR1 is LNHDA and CDR2 is SQIVND (reference sequence). The trim removed 5 bases at V and 6 bases at J, leaving 11 bases unmatched. The CDR3 sequence: CASSVQGTSGSMAGELFF. Written as DNA, the CDR3 is TGTGCCAGTAGTGTCCAGGGGACTAGCGGGAGTATGGCCGGGGAGCTGTTTTTT.

V is TRBV5-1 and J is TRBJ2-3; 8 nucleotides align to TRBD2. Germline values: CDR1 SGHRS, CDR2 YFSETQ. The J segment lost 5 bases and the V segment lost 0 bases, leaving 14 bases of the junction unmatched. The CDR3 contains 18 residues. The CDR3 nucleotides read TGCGCCAGCAGCTTGGGAGGAGCCGGGAGGGCCTCCAGAGATACGCAGTATTTT. Amino acids: CASSLGGAGRASRDTQYF.

The chain links TRBV5-1 to TRBJ2-7; 9 nucleotides match TRBD1. Germline trimming cut 2 bases from V and 0 bases from J; bases unmatched to any gene: 6. This CDR3 has 16 amino acids. The germline gives CDR1 SGHRS, CDR2 YFSETQ. The CDR3 loop is CASSFRGTGTSYEQYF. CDR3 nucleotide sequence: TGCGCCAGCAGCTTCCGGGGGACAGGGACCTCCTACGAGCAGTACTTC.

This clone was counted once. The chain has TRBV7-2 and TRBJ1-1; 10 bases match TRBD1. Germline V gene sequence: CDR1 SGHTA, CDR2 FQGNSA. The CDR3 has 16 residues. Losses at the gene ends were 0 bases for V and 5 bases for J; bases not matched to a gene: 6. The CDR3 DNA follows: TGTGCCAGCAGCTTAGCCGGGACAGGGGCGGGGACTGAAGCTTTCTTT. This encodes CASSLAGTGAGTEAFF.

The genes are TRBV5-1 and TRBJ2-3; 10 bases match TRBD2. The germline CDR1 and CDR2 sequences are SGHRS and YFSETQ. This CDR3 is built from 14 residues. Trimming cost V 1 base and J 4 bases; bases outside gene matches: 0. The CDR3 here is CASSLSGRADTQYF. CDR3 DNA: TGCGCCAGCAGCTTGAGCGGGAGGGCAGATACGCAGTATTTT.

V gene TRBV4-1 combines with J gene TRBJ1-1; D is unresolved. V shed 0 bases and J shed 2 bases, with 7 bases lying between them. Germline assignment: CDR1 MGHRA and CDR2 YSYEKL. This CDR3 contains 14 residues. The CDR3 sequence: CASSQDGPNTEAFF. CDR3 bases: TGCGCCAGCAGCCAAGATGGGCCTAACACTGAAGCTTTCTTT.

This clone was seen just once. The J gene is TRBJ1-3, the V gene TRBV7-2; possibly TRBD1 for D (6 bases). CDR3 size: 16 residues. Trimming stripped 1 base from V and 3 bases from J, with 13 bases between. Per germline, CDR1 SGHTA and CDR2 FQGNSA. The CDR3 region is CASSLEWGLIGNTIYF. As DNA, the CDR3 is TGTGCCAGCAGCTTAGAGTGGGGGCTGATTGGAAACACCATATATTTT.

This chain links TRBV7-9 with TRBJ1-4; 7 nucleotides line up with TRBD1. V was clipped by 1 base and J by 2 bases; unmatched bases: 13. Germline V CDR1 and CDR2: SEHNR, FQNEAQ (reference sequence). The length of the CDR3 is 19 residues. This CDR3 reads CASSLVQQGSGYTNEKLFF. As DNA, the CDR3 is TGTGCCAGCAGCTTAGTCCAACAGGGGAGTGGGTACACTAATGAAAAACTGTTTTTT.

V gene TRBV6-6 combines with J gene TRBJ2-3, with D perhaps matching TRBD2 (6 bases). Trimming took 0 bases from V and 5 from J, leaving 9 bases between them. CDR1 is MNHNY and CDR2 is SVGAGI in the germline V gene (reference sequence). This CDR3 has 14 residues. The CDR3 DNA follows: TGTGCCAGCAGTTACTCGGCTAGCGTAGATACGCAGTATTTT. It specifies CASSYSASVDTQYF.

This clone was seen a handful of times. The chain joins TRBV19 to TRBJ1-2; TRBD1 matches at 10 bases. This CDR3 spans 14 amino acids. The germline CDR1 and CDR2 sequences are LNHDA and SQIVND (reference sequence). Trimming cost V 4 bases and J 8 bases; bases outside gene matches: 7. CDR3 coding DNA: TGTGCCAGTAGTACCGGGACAGGGGAGCGGGGCTACACCTTC. This translates into CASSTGTGERGYTF.

This chain uses TRBV28 with TRBJ1-6, with D hard to call. The CDR3 length is 14 residues. Germline V lookup: CDR1 MDHEN, CDR2 SYDVKM. The V end was cut by 3 bases, the J end by 11 bases, with 14 bases between. CDR3 nucleotides: TGTGCCAGCAGTTTGGTGGCGGAACCTACACCCCTCCACTTT. Translation gives CASSLVAEPTPLHF.

The chain joins TRBV11-2 to TRBJ2-1; 8 bases map to TRBD1. The trim removed 5 bases at V and 0 bases at J, leaving 3 bases unmatched. This CDR3 is 15 amino acids long. In germline, CDR1 is SGHAT, CDR2 FQNNGV. CDR3 sequence (DNA): TGTGCCAGCAGCCCCGACAGGGGCTCCTACAATGAGCAGTTCTTC. This sequence encodes CASSPDRGSYNEQFF.

The count of this clone is one. The chain uses TRBV19 and TRBJ1-2, with 10 bases aligning to TRBD1. J gave up 4 bases and V 4 bases, and 3 bases lay outside the gene matches. Germline V CDR1 and CDR2: LNHDA, SQIVND (reference sequence). The CDR3 runs 14 residues. The CDR3 reads CASSTGTGVYGYTF. The CDR3 nucleotides read TGTGCCAGTAGTACCGGGACAGGGGTCTATGGCTACACCTTC. Full variable domain (missing parts from reference TRBV19 and TRBJ1-2): DGGITQSPKYLFRKEGQNVTLSCEQNLNHDAMYWYRQDPGQGLRLIYYSQIVNDFQKGDIAEGYSVSREKKESFPLTVTSAQKNPTAFYLCASSTGTGVYGYTFGSGTRLTVV.

The chain recombines TRBV7-9 with TRBJ1-1, with a tentative D call TRBD1 (6 bases). The CDR3 extends over 14 amino acids. V lost 5 bases and J lost 3, with 13 bases in between. Looked up from germline, CDR1 is SEHNR and CDR2 is FQNEAQ (reference sequence). The CDR3 DNA sequence: TGTGCCAGCAGCGCCTTGACAGGCCACACTGAAGCTTTCTTT. As protein: CASSALTGHTEAFF.

The V gene is TRBV3-1 (or the pseudogene TRBV3-2), the J gene TRBJ2-2; TRBD2 agrees at 10 bases. CDR1 and CDR2 from the germline V gene are LGHDT and YNNKEL (reference sequence). This CDR3 has 17 amino acids. V lost 2 bases to trimming and J lost 4 bases; unmatched junction nucleotides: 7. The CDR3 DNA reads as TGTGCCAGCAGCCAAAGAGCGGGAGGGCCGGGCACCGGGGAGCTGTTTTTT. Translated, it gives CASSQRAGGPGTGELFF.

V is TRBV27 and J is TRBJ2-5; D gene unclear. V was trimmed by 0 bases and J by 7 bases, leaving 12 bases between them. The CDR3 spans 14 residues. Germline CDR1 and CDR2: MNHEY and SMNVEV (reference sequence). The CDR3 spells CASSLSLGTGTQYF. Written as DNA, the CDR3 is TGTGCCAGCAGTTTATCCCTAGGTACGGGGACCCAGTACTTC.

The DNA of the CDR3 is TGTGCCAGCTCGGCGGAGAGCGGGGACAATGAGCAGTTCTTC. Its translation is CASSAESGDNEQFF. The chain has TRBV18 and TRBJ2-1, with 7 bases fitting TRBD2. The CDR3 is made up of 14 amino acids. Germline V CDR1 and CDR2: KGHSH, LQKENI. V lost 6 bases to trimming and J lost 5 bases; unmatched junction nucleotides: 7.